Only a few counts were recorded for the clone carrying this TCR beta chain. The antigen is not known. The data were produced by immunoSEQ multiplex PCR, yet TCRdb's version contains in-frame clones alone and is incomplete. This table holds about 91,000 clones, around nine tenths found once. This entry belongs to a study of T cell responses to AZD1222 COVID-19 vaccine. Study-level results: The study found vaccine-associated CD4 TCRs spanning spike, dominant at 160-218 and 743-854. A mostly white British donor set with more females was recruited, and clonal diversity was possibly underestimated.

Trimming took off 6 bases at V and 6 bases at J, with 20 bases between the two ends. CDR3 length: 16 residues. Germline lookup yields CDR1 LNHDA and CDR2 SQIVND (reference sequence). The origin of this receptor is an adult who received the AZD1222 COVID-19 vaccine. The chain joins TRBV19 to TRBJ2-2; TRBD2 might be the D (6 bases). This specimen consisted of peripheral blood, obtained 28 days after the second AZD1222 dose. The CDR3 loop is CASRYESGRWSGELFF. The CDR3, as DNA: TGTGCCAGTAGATATGAGAGCGGGCGATGGTCCGGGGAGCTGTTTTTT.